These 28 T cell receptor beta chains came from one sample sequenced in a study of CD8+CD57+ T cells in acquired aplastic anemia. Previously, flow cytometry had revealed CD8+CD57+ cell expansion in the patients chosen for sequencing. Genomic DNA templated the TCR beta VDJ and CDR3 profiling. TCRdb redid the calling of the reads with MiXCR, one entry per CDR3 protein. The sample consists of about 98,000 distinct CDR3 sequences, roughly two thirds of them appearing once. The material sequenced was sorted CD4+, CD8+, or CD8+CD57+ T cells (not recorded which) from PBMCs. These receptors were collected from a human donor with aplastic anemia.

J is TRBJ2-3 and V is TRBV15; no clear D. Germline lookup yields CDR1 LNHNV and CDR2 YYDKDF (reference sequence). V dropped 2 bases and J dropped 4 bases, with 10 bases sitting between them. The CDR3 contains 14 residues. The CDR3 region has the DNA TGTGCCACCAGCAGATCCACCTTGGCAGATACGCAGTATTTT. The encoded protein is CATSRSTLADTQYF.

Ten or more counts support this clonotype. The chain combines TRBV13 with TRBJ1-1, with 8 bases that match TRBD1. Germline loops: CDR1 PRHDT, CDR2 FYEKMQ (reference sequence). V lost 3 bases to trimming and J lost 0 bases; unmatched junction nucleotides: 6. The CDR3 contains 16 residues. CDR3 sequence (DNA): TGTGCCAGCAGCTTGGGAGACAGGGGATTGAACACTGAAGCTTTCTTT. Residues: CASSLGDRGLNTEAFF.

This chain connects TRBV4-2 to TRBJ1-6; the match to TRBD1 covers 9 bases. Germline loops: CDR1 LGHNA, CDR2 YNFKEQ. The CDR3 totals 15 residues. Trimming cost V 1 base and J 10 bases; bases outside gene matches: 5. Written as DNA, the CDR3 is TGTGCCAGCAGCCAAGCAGGACAGGGGAAATCACCCCTCCACTTT. Encoded protein: CASSQAGQGKSPLHF.

The chain joins TRBV5-5 to TRBJ1-1; possible D gene TRBD1, 5 bases. The CDR3 runs 16 residues. Trimming removed 1 base from V and 0 bases from J, with 13 bases in between. Per the germline V gene, CDR1 is SGHKS and CDR2 is YYEKEE (reference sequence). CDR3 loop: CASSLRQGEMNTEAFF. The CDR3 coding sequence is TGTGCCAGCAGCTTGAGGCAGGGCGAGATGAACACTGAAGCTTTCTTT.

This clonotype was observed once. The J gene is TRBJ2-3, the V gene TRBV11-2, with TRBD2 matching 16 bases. J gave up 11 bases and V 7 bases, and 18 bases lay outside the gene matches. Germline assignment: CDR1 SGHAT and CDR2 FQNNGV. The length of the CDR3 is 18 residues. The CDR3 nucleotides are TGTGCCAGCAACCTCGGCGCGGGACTAGCGGGGGGGCCAGGGGAGCAGTATTTT. Protein product: CASNLGAGLAGGPGEQYF.

This clonotype was seen repeatedly, ten times or more. The V call is TRBV29-1, the J call TRBJ2-1; the D gene is possibly TRBD1 (6 bases). CDR3 length: 15 residues. V was pared by 1 base and J by 3 bases, with 13 bases between. Germline assignment: CDR1 SQVTM and CDR2 ANQGSEA. CDR3 nucleotide sequence: TGCAGCGTTGAAGGAGGGCAGGGGATCTACAATGAGCAGTTCTTC. Its protein is CSVEGGQGIYNEQFF.

The chain uses TRBV2 and TRBJ1-1; TRBD1 agrees at 8 bases. V shed 4 bases, J shed 5 bases, and the junction held 3 bases outside the gene matches. This CDR3 has 13 residues. Germline V lookup: CDR1 SNHLY, CDR2 FYNNEI. The CDR3 DNA is TGTGCCAGCAGTGGACAGGGGCAGACTGAAGCTTTCTTT. Translation gives CASSGQGQTEAFF.

There are a few counts of this clonotype. This chain connects TRBV29-1 to TRBJ1-1; 8 positions agree with TRBD1. V lost 5 bases and J lost 4; bases outside the gene matches: 6. Germline V gene sequence: CDR1 SQVTM, CDR2 ANQGSEA. The CDR3 is 13 residues long. CDR3: CSVSQTGATEAFF. The CDR3 DNA follows: TGCAGCGTTTCTCAGACAGGGGCCACTGAAGCTTTCTTT.

The V call is TRBV10-2, the J call TRBJ2-3; TRBD2 agrees at 9 bases. J gave up 6 bases and V 2 bases, and 6 bases lay outside the gene matches. The CDR3 is made up of 15 amino acids. Per the germline V gene, CDR1 is WSHSY and CDR2 is SAAADI. In DNA, the CDR3 is TGCGCCAGCAGTGAGCTAGCGGGGACTTGGGATACGCAGTATTTT. Protein: CASSELAGTWDTQYF.

About this clonotype: The junction departs from germline at one end; a sequencing error may be responsible. This chain uses TRBV24-1 with TRBJ2-1, with TRBD2 matching over 10 bases. Germline loops: CDR1 KGHDR, CDR2 SFDVKD. This CDR3 has 16 residues. CDR3 in DNA: TGCGCCACCAGTGACTCTAGCGGGGGCATCTACAATGAGCAGTTCTTC. Residues: CATSDSSGGIYNEQFF.

The chain uses TRBV19 and TRBJ1-2; a weak D match, TRBD1 (5 bases). The CDR3 covers 12 residues. CDR1 LNHDA and CDR2 SQIVND come from the germline V gene (reference sequence). Trimming left V 3 bases short and J 4 bases short, with 6 bases between. The CDR3 here is CASSMGPYGYTF. CDR3 in DNA: TGTGCCAGTAGTATGGGACCCTATGGCTACACCTTC.

In this sample, this clonotype turned up once. CDR3 region: CASSFAGGREYEQYF. CDR3 bases: TGTGCCAGCAGCTTTGCGGGGGGCAGGGAATACGAGCAGTACTTC. The J gene is TRBJ2-7, the V gene TRBV7-2; 8 bases are a match to TRBD2. V was pared by 3 bases and J by 4 bases, with 8 bases of the junction left unmatched. CDR1 is SGHTA, CDR2 FQGNSA, per germline. This CDR3 is built from 15 residues.

This sequence joins TRBV7-8 and TRBJ1-2, with a tentative D call TRBD1 (6 bases). The CDR3 extends over 12 amino acids. V lost 5 bases and J lost 6, with 10 bases in between. Germline loops: CDR1 SGHVS, CDR2 FQNEAQ. CDR3 protein: CASSTHRDGYTF. The DNA for the CDR3 is TGTGCCAGCAGCACCCACAGGGATGGCTACACCTTC.

As concerns this clonotype: This clone may be a read error of a much larger clone one base away. This CDR3 fails to terminate in the conserved phenylalanine or tryptophan, so it likely reflects a read error. The chain is built from TRBV7-8 and TRBJ1-1; possibly TRBD1 for D (6 bases). CDR1 and CDR2 from the germline V gene are SGHVS and FQNEAQ. The CDR3 loop spans 14 amino acids. V lost 3 bases to trimming and J lost 0 bases, with 8 bases between them. The CDR3 nucleotides are TGTGCCAGCAGCTTCGGACAGTTGAACACTGAAGCTTTCCTT. Amino acid sequence: CASSFGQLNTEAFL.

The V call is TRBV7-2, the J call TRBJ2-5, with D possibly being TRBD2 (5 bases). Trimming removed 1 base from V and 0 bases from J, with 9 bases in between. Germline CDR1 and CDR2: SGHTA and FQGNSA. This CDR3 has 15 residues. The CDR3, as DNA: TGTGCCAGCAGCTTAGACGCGGACTACCAAGAGACCCAGTACTTC. This encodes CASSLDADYQETQYF. Full variable domain (remainder filled in from reference TRBV7-2 and TRBJ2-5): GAGVSQSPSNKVTEKGKDVELRCDPISGHTALYWYRQSLGQGLEFLIYFQGNSAPDKSGLPSDRFSAERTGGSVSTLTIQRTQQEDSAVYLCASSLDADYQETQYFGPGTRLLVL.

This sequence joins TRBV7-9 and TRBJ2-7; perhaps TRBD2 as D (6 bases). The CDR3 spans 15 residues. V was shortened by 4 bases and J by 3 bases, with 16 bases between the two germline ends. Germline values: CDR1 SEHNR, CDR2 FQNEAQ (reference sequence). DNA of the CDR3: TGTGCCAGCAGCTCCCGGGACTGGGGGGTCTACGAGCAGTACTTC. Its protein product is CASSSRDWGVYEQYF.

The chain couples TRBV12-3 or TRBV12-4 to TRBJ2-5; maybe TRBD1 (7 bases). Deletions cut 8 bases from V and 5 bases from J, with 15 bases between. The CDR3 is made up of 13 amino acids. The CDR3 loop is CASGEQGRETQYF. The DNA of the CDR3 is TGTGCCAGCGGTGAACAGGGGAGGGAGACCCAGTACTTC.

This clonotype was counted a single time. The rearrangement links TRBV20-1 to TRBJ2-7; a weak D match, TRBD2 (5 bases). From germline, CDR1 is DFQATT and CDR2 SNEGSKA (reference sequence). The CDR3 runs to 13 residues. V dropped 0 bases and J dropped 5 bases, with 11 bases sitting between them. CDR3: CSAREAGDHEQYF. In DNA, the CDR3 is TGCAGTGCTAGAGAGGCGGGCGACCACGAGCAGTACTTC.

This chain connects TRBV7-3 to TRBJ1-2; 9 bases match TRBD1. The V gene's germline CDR1 is SGHTA and CDR2 FQGTGA. The CDR3 consists of 15 residues. The V gene end was trimmed by 6 bases and the J gene end by 4 bases; junction bases not matched to a gene: 9. CDR3 in amino acids: CASRQTGGEGYGYTF. The CDR3 DNA reads TGTGCCAGCAGACAAACAGGGGGCGAGGGCTATGGCTACACCTTC.

The chain joins TRBV20-1 to TRBJ2-7; 9 bases fit TRBD1. Losses at the gene ends were 3 bases for V and 2 bases for J; bases not matched to a gene: 2. CDR1 and CDR2 (germline): DFQATT, SNEGSKA (reference sequence). There are 13 residues in the CDR3. The chain's CDR3 is CSARYRGPYEQYF. CDR3 DNA: TGCAGTGCTAGGTACAGGGGGCCCTACGAGCAGTACTTC.

The chain uses TRBV20-1 and TRBJ1-5; TRBD1 matches 10 bases. J lost 3 bases, V lost 7 bases, and 3 bases had no gene match. The CDR3 extends over 13 amino acids. CDR1 DFQATT and CDR2 SNEGSKA come from the germline V gene (reference sequence). The CDR3 loop reads CSGDRGLNQPQHF. CDR3 DNA sequence: TGCAGTGGAGACAGGGGGCTCAATCAGCCCCAGCATTTT.

This clonotype appeared once. V gene TRBV7-4 combines with J gene TRBJ2-3, with D tentatively TRBD1 (6 bases). This CDR3 region has 12 residues. Trimming removed 8 bases from V and 8 bases from J, with 14 bases in between. From germline, CDR1 is SGHVT and CDR2 SQSDAQ. The DNA of the CDR3 is TGTGCCAGCGGACCATCAGGGGCTACGCAGTATTTT. It translates to CASGPSGATQYF.

This chain uses TRBV7-9 with TRBJ2-7; 10 bases are shared with TRBD1. V was clipped by 11 bases and J by 2 bases; unmatched bases: 6. This CDR3 is 13 amino acids long. Germline CDR1 reads SEHNR; CDR2 reads FQNEAQ (reference sequence). The CDR3 DNA reads as TGTGCCCTAGACAGGGGGCTTGCCTACGAGCAGTACTTC. Amino acid sequence: CALDRGLAYEQYF. The full variable domain, with the rest looked up from reference TRBV7-9 and TRBJ2-7, is DTGVSQNPRHKITKRGQNVTFRCDPISEHNRLYWYRQTLGQGPEFLTYFQNEAQLEKSRLLSDRFSAERPKGSFSTLEIQRTEQGDSAMYLCALDRGLAYEQYFGPGTRLTVT.

This chain connects TRBV19 to TRBJ1-2; D remains ambiguous. This CDR3 is 12 amino acids long. V was shortened by 1 base and J by 8 bases, with 8 bases between the two germline ends. In germline, CDR1 is LNHDA, CDR2 SQIVND (reference sequence). CDR3 coding DNA: TGTGCCAGTAGTATAGTTGAAAGCGGCTACACCTTC. Protein: CASSIVESGYTF. Full variable domain (rest looked up from reference TRBV19 and TRBJ1-2): DGGITQSPKYLFRKEGQNVTLSCEQNLNHDAMYWYRQDPGQGLRLIYYSQIVNDFQKGDIAEGYSVSREKKESFPLTVTSAQKNPTAFYLCASSIVESGYTFGSGTRLTVV.

This clonotype was counted once. The rearrangement joins TRBV10-1 to TRBJ1-4; 10 bases match TRBD1. Germline assignment: CDR1 WNHNN and CDR2 SYGVQD (reference sequence). V lost 6 bases, J lost 8 bases, and 12 bases stayed unmatched. The CDR3 has 16 residues. CDR3 region: CASSEGRQGAREKLFF. The CDR3, as DNA: TGCGCCAGCAGCGAAGGAAGACAGGGGGCAAGGGAAAAACTGTTTTTT.

This clonotype was seen more than once but under ten times. The CDR3 spells CASSEGGASLAKNIQYF. The CDR3 DNA reads TGTGCCAGCAGTGAGGGAGGGGCCTCCTTAGCCAAAAACATTCAGTACTTC. The V and J genes are TRBV25-1 and TRBJ2-4, with 7 bases that match TRBD2. This CDR3 contains 17 residues. CDR1 is MGHDK and CDR2 is SYGVNS in the germline V gene. J was trimmed by 0 bases and V by 3 bases; bases with no gene match: 8.

This clonotype has ten or more counts. The chain couples TRBV5-4 to TRBJ2-1; D uncertain. The CDR3 totals 15 residues. Germline CDR1 and CDR2: SGHNT and YYREEE (reference sequence). The V gene lost 1 base and the J gene lost 0 bases, with 8 bases spanning the gap. For the CDR3, the DNA is TGTGCCAGCAGCTTGCGGCCCAGCTCCTACAATGAGCAGTTCTTC. Translated, it gives CASSLRPSSYNEQFF. Full variable domain (rest looked up from reference TRBV5-4 and TRBJ2-1): ETGVTQSPTHLIKTRGQQVTLRCSSQSGHNTVSWYQQALGQGPQFIFQYYREEENGRGNFPPRFSGLQFPNYSSELNVNALELDDSALYLCASSLRPSSYNEQFFGPGTRLTVL.

The gene calls are TRBV14 and TRBJ1-2; no definite D call. The CDR3 has 16 residues. Deletions cut 0 bases from V and 7 bases from J, with 18 bases between. Per germline, CDR1 SGHDN and CDR2 FVKESK. This chain's CDR3 is CASSQDLVQAVSGYTF. The CDR3 DNA sequence: TGTGCCAGCAGCCAAGATCTCGTCCAGGCAGTAAGTGGCTACACCTTC.